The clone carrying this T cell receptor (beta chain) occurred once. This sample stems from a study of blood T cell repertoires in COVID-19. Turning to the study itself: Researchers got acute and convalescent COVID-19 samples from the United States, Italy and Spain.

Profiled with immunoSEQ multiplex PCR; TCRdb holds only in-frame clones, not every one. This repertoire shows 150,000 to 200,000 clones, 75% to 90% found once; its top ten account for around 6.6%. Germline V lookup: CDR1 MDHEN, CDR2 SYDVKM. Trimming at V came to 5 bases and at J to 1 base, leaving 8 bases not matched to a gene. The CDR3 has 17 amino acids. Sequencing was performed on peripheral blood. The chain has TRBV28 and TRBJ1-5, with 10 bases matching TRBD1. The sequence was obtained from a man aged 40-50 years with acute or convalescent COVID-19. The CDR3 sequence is CASSPGTGVRSNQPQHF. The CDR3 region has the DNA TGTGCCAGCAGTCCTGGGACAGGGGTTAGGAGCAATCAGCCCCAGCATTTT.